The 24 T cell receptor beta chains in this list originate from one sample, sequenced in a study of blood T cells in healthy people across ages. A second PCR, run for roughly 7 to 12 cycles, used a sample-barcoded 5' primer plus a J-beta primer mix. TCRdb processed the 5' RACE reads anew with MiXCR; each CDR3 protein has one entry. The sample lists over 300,000 distinct CDR3 sequences, more than 45% occurring once. Material: blood. Receptors were obtained from a man in his sixties in good health.

The chain combines TRBV3-1 with TRBJ2-2; TRBD1 agrees at 8 bases. V was clipped by 0 bases and J by 2 bases; unmatched bases: 8. Looked up from germline, CDR1 is LGHDT and CDR2 is YNNKEL (reference sequence). This CDR3 contains 18 residues. For the CDR3, the DNA is TGTGCCAGCAGCCAAGATTTTCCGGGACAGGCCAACACCGGGGAGCTGTTTTTT. It yields the protein CASSQDFPGQANTGELFF. Variable domain in full (rest from reference TRBV3-1 and TRBJ2-2): DTAVSQTPKYLVTQMGNDKSIKCEQNLGHDTMYWYKQDSKKFLKIMFSYNNKELIINETVPNRFSPKSPDKAHLNLHINSLELGDSAVYFCASSQDFPGQANTGELFFGEGSRLTVL.

The table lists this clonotype with a few counts. V gene TRBV12-3 or TRBV12-4 combines with J gene TRBJ2-3, with D possibly matching TRBD2 (6 bases). With 3 bases removed from V and 4 bases from J, the gap between germline ends came to 14 bases. CDR3 length equals 15 residues. CDR3 in amino acids: CASSFGGVSADTQYF. In DNA, the CDR3 is TGTGCCAGCAGTTTCGGGGGAGTCTCTGCAGATACGCAGTATTTT.

The chain combines TRBV6-5 with TRBJ1-1; 8 bases map to TRBD1. Germline lookup yields CDR1 MNHEY and CDR2 SVGAGI. There are 15 residues in the CDR3. Trimming removed 6 bases from V and 6 bases from J; junction bases left unmatched: 12. The CDR3 DNA sequence: TGTGCCAGCAGCATTTCTATGGACAGGGTCCCTGAAGCTTTCTTT. Its protein product is CASSISMDRVPEAFF.

J is TRBJ2-3 and V is TRBV11-3, with 13 nucleotides matching TRBD2. Germline V gene lookup returns CDR1 SGHNT and CDR2 YENEEA. The V segment lost 5 bases and the J segment 2 bases; nucleotides outside the gene matches: 4. The CDR3 has 16 amino acids. CDR3 nucleotides: TGTGCCAGCAGCCTCGGGACTAGCGGGGTCACAGATACGCAGTATTTT. It specifies CASSLGTSGVTDTQYF.

The genes are TRBV20-1 and TRBJ1-3; D is undetermined. V was shortened by 5 bases and J by 0 bases, with 17 bases between the two germline ends. CDR1 is DFQATT, CDR2 SNEGSKA, per germline (reference sequence). This CDR3 region has 16 residues. In nucleotides, the CDR3 is TGCAGTGCTCCCACCAGGTTGTACAGCTCTGGAAACACCATATATTTT. Residues: CSAPTRLYSSGNTIYF.

The chain recombines TRBV29-1 with TRBJ2-4; D is unresolved. The end of the DNA aligns better with TRBJ2-7, so the J call may be wrong. Germline assignment: CDR1 SQVTM and CDR2 ANQGSEA. The CDR3 covers 12 residues. The DNA for the CDR3 is TGCAGCGTTGAGGGTCCGGGTCTCGAGCAGTACTTC. It specifies CSVEGPGLEQYF.

This clonotype was detected a few times. The V call is TRBV7-2, the J call TRBJ2-7, with 14 positions matching TRBD2. V shed 5 bases and J 5 bases; nucleotides not matched to a gene: 8. Germline CDR1 is SGHTA and CDR2 is FQGNSA. The CDR3 is made up of 16 amino acids. CDR3 bases: TGTGCCAGCAGCACCGGGACTAGCGGGAGTTCCCACGAGCAGTACTTC. As protein: CASSTGTSGSSHEQYF.

In nucleotides, the CDR3 is TGCGCCAGCAGGATACAGGGGCGGACAGATACGCAGTATTTT. It specifies CASRIQGRTDTQYF. The chain combines TRBV5-1 with TRBJ2-3; the match to TRBD1 covers 7 bases. V gave up 5 bases and J gave up 3 bases; unmatched junction bases: 6. The CDR3 sequence is 14 residues long. Germline CDR1 and CDR2: SGHRS and YFSETQ.

The chain joins TRBV29-1 to TRBJ2-1; 11 nucleotides align to TRBD2. The CDR3 spans 13 residues. V shed 8 bases, J shed 6 bases, and the junction held 6 bases outside the gene matches. Germline V gene data show CDR1 as SQVTM and CDR2 as ANQGSEA. CDR3 bases: TGCAGCTCCGGGACTAGCGGCAGCAATGAGCAGTTCTTC. Residues: CSSGTSGSNEQFF.

This clonotype appeared a few times. The chain has TRBV9 and TRBJ2-7; 8 positions agree with TRBD1. Trimming removed 1 base from V and 2 bases from J; junction bases left unmatched: 5. The CDR3 sequence is 15 residues long. The germline CDR1 and CDR2 sequences are SGDLS and YYNGEE. CDR3 in DNA: TGTGCCAGCAGCGTAAGGACAGGGCCCACCTACGAGCAGTACTTC. It specifies CASSVRTGPTYEQYF.

J is TRBJ2-7 and V is TRBV12-3 or TRBV12-4; D gene ambiguous. The J call may be mistaken, given a closer DNA end match to TRBJ2-4. This CDR3 region has 15 residues. The CDR3 DNA reads as TGTGCCAGCGCAGTTGGGGATCTGGCCCAAAACATTCAGTACTTC. This codes for CASAVGDLAQNIQYF.

The rearrangement uses TRBV10-3 and TRBJ1-1; D is possibly TRBD1 (5 bases). Trimming removed 4 bases at V and 1 base at J, with 10 bases between. CDR3 length equals 14 residues. Germline-derived CDR1 and CDR2 are ENHRY and SYGVKD. This CDR3 is CAISGGRKNTEAFF. In DNA, the CDR3 is TGTGCCATCAGTGGGGGACGGAAGAACACTGAAGCTTTCTTT.

J is TRBJ2-1 and V is TRBV20-1, with TRBD1 matching 7 bases. There are 14 residues in the CDR3. CDR1 is DFQATT, CDR2 SNEGSKA, per germline (reference sequence). After removal of 3 bases from V and 8 bases from J, the junction contained 10 bases not matched to a gene. This CDR3 is CSARDRTGFDEQFF. The CDR3, as DNA: TGCAGTGCTAGGGACAGGACAGGTTTTGATGAGCAGTTCTTC.

This clonotype has more than one count but fewer than ten. This chain uses TRBV20-1 with TRBJ2-3; tentative D call: TRBD1 (6 bases). The CDR3 is made up of 16 amino acids. The V gene lost 0 bases and the J gene lost 4 bases, with 17 bases spanning the gap. The germline V gene encodes CDR1 DFQATT and CDR2 SNEGSKA (reference sequence). CDR3 sequence (DNA): TGCAGTGCTAGAGACGCGACAGGACCCACGCCAGATACGCAGTATTTT. Translated, it gives CSARDATGPTPDTQYF.

The V gene is TRBV6-1, the J gene TRBJ2-5, with 8 bases matching TRBD2. TRBJ2-7 explains the end of the DNA better; the J call may be wrong. The CDR3 sequence is 15 residues long. The germline V gene has CDR1 MNHNS and CDR2 SASEGT. CDR3 nucleotide sequence: TGTGCCAGCACCCCGTTCGCGGGGGGACTAGGCGAGCAGTACTTC. The encoded protein is CASTPFAGGLGEQYF.

This clonotype has more than one count but fewer than ten. V and J are TRBV7-2 and TRBJ1-2; no definite D call. Germline V gene lookup returns CDR1 SGHTA and CDR2 FQGNSA. Trimming removed 3 bases from V and 8 bases from J, with 10 bases in between. The CDR3 loop spans 12 amino acids. As DNA, the CDR3 is TGTGCCAGCAGCTTTGGCGGGGAAGGCTACACCTTC. Its translation: CASSFGGEGYTF.

This rearrangement joins TRBV2 to TRBJ2-5; 9 nucleotides match TRBD1. The J call may be in error: the DNA end matches TRBJ2-7 better. Germline CDR1 is SNHLY and CDR2 is FYNNEI. The CDR3 sequence is 13 residues long. The CDR3 DNA follows: TGTGCCAGCAGACAACAGACAGGGGGCGAGCAGTACTTC. Its translation is CASRQQTGGEQYF.

This clonotype was seen only a few times. V and J are TRBV5-1 and TRBJ2-1; D perhaps matches TRBD1 (5 bases). This CDR3 is built from 15 residues. V lost 4 bases to trimming and J lost 0 bases, with 11 bases between them. Germline V lookup: CDR1 SGHRS, CDR2 YFSETQ. The CDR3 loop is CASSRQISSYNEQFF. CDR3 sequence (DNA): TGCGCCAGCAGCCGACAGATAAGCTCCTACAATGAGCAGTTCTTC.

This clonotype has only one observation. V and J are TRBV2 and TRBJ2-1, with a possible D match to TRBD2 (5 bases). Trimming removed 4 bases from V and 4 bases from J, with 8 bases in between. The CDR3 contains 13 residues. Germline V gene sequence: CDR1 SNHLY, CDR2 FYNNEI. The CDR3 nucleotides are TGTGCCAGCAGTGCGGACTTGTACAATGAGCAGTTCTTC. Translating it yields CASSADLYNEQFF.

This clonotype has ten or more counts. The chain combines TRBV3-1 with TRBJ2-3; 8 bases match TRBD2. V gave up 4 bases and J gave up 6 bases; unmatched junction bases: 9. Germline V CDR1 and CDR2: LGHDT, YNNKEL (reference sequence). This CDR3 spans 15 amino acids. CDR3 region: CASSPTSAQADTQYF. The CDR3 coding sequence is TGTGCCAGCAGCCCGACTAGCGCCCAAGCGGATACGCAGTATTTT.

This clonotype was seen at least ten times. This chain connects TRBV5-1 to TRBJ2-7; D is possibly TRBD2 (6 bases). Germline V gene sequence: CDR1 SGHRS, CDR2 YFSETQ. This CDR3 region has 14 residues. Trimming shortened V by 4 bases and J by 4 bases, and 15 bases separated the two germline ends. CDR3 loop: CASSHRDGSYEQYF. CDR3 sequence (DNA): TGCGCCAGCAGCCACCGGGACGGGAGTTACGAGCAGTACTTC.

This sequence joins TRBV10-3 and TRBJ2-1; D is unresolved. CDR1 and CDR2 from the germline V gene are ENHRY and SYGVKD. V was trimmed by 0 bases and J by 9 bases, leaving 6 bases between them. The CDR3 is 12 residues long. CDR3 amino acids: CAISESGPEQFF. The CDR3 DNA follows: TGTGCCATCAGTGAGTCAGGGCCTGAGCAGTTCTTC.

This clonotype was recorded many times. The chain has TRBV4-2 and TRBJ2-7; 7 bases match TRBD1. This CDR3 is 13 amino acids long. The V gene end was trimmed by 6 bases and the J gene end by 4 bases; junction bases not matched to a gene: 6. The V gene's germline CDR1 is LGHNA and CDR2 YNFKEQ. The CDR3 is CASSLGTEYEQYF. For the CDR3, the DNA is TGTGCCAGCAGTCTAGGGACAGAGTACGAGCAGTACTTC.

The chain joins TRBV7-2 to TRBJ2-3; TRBD2 matches at 14 bases. The CDR3 has 16 amino acids. CDR1 and CDR2 from the germline V gene are SGHTA and FQGNSA. V was pared by 4 bases and J by 0 bases, with 0 bases of the junction left unmatched. The DNA for the CDR3 is TGTGCCAGCAGCTGGACTAGCGGGGGGAGCACAGATACGCAGTATTTT. The encoded protein is CASSWTSGGSTDTQYF.